A selection of T cell receptor beta chains follows, all from one sample in a study of T cell repertoires in cytomegalovirus infection. For these TCRs, the target antigens are not known. TCRdb redid the calling of the reads with MiXCR, one entry per CDR3 protein. The sample shows roughly 990,000 distinct CDR3 sequences, less than 35% of them seen only once. The sequencing here drew on cultured CD8+ T cells from PBMCs, taken from culture after CMV antigen stimulation. All receptors derive from a human donor in good health (CMV status not recorded). Some clones in this sample may be carry-over from other donors' samples. The CDR3 runs from the conserved cysteine through the conserved F or W. D genes are given only for firm matches. Rows give clone size only sometimes, using once, few, many, or a class for an expanded clone.

14,.,.,TRBJ2-7,TRBV5-6,TGTGCCAGCAGCTTGCCAGGGGACTTCTACGAGCAGTACTTC,CASSLPGDFYEQYF
14,few,TRBD1,TRBJ2-3,TRBV7-4,TGTGCCAGCAGCATGGGACAGGGTGCAGATACGCAGTATTTT,CASSMGQGADTQYF
11,many,.,TRBJ1-2,TRBV7-2,TGTGCCAGCATTGGGGGATATGGCTACACCTTC,CASIGGYGYTF
15,many,.,TRBJ2-2,TRBV7-9,TGTGCCAGCAGCGCGCCAGGGTTGGGCACCGGGGAGCTGTTTTTT,CASSAPGLGTGELFF
14,.,TRBD2,TRBJ2-1,TRBV6-5,TGTGCCAGCAGTTACTCGGGCGGGGGGATTGAGCAGTTCTTC,CASSYSGGGIEQFF
11,many,.,TRBJ2-7,TRBV7-9,TGTGCCAGCAGCTCCGCGGGGTATCAGTACTTC,CASSSAGYQYF
16,.,.,TRBJ2-5,TRBV4-1,TGCGCCAGCAGCCAAGGCTGGGGGACGGACCAAGAGACCCAGTACTTC,CASSQGWGTDQETQYF
13,once,TRBD1,TRBJ1-2,TRBV20-1,TGCAGTGCTAGAGGGACAGGGGATCATGGCTACACCTTC,CSARGTGDHGYTF
11,many,.,TRBJ2-2,TRBV11-2,TGTGCCAGCAGTTTGATCGGGGAGCTGTTTTTT,CASSLIGELFF
15,.,.,TRBJ1-5,TRBV10-2,TGCGCCAGCAGTGGAAGACAAAAGGAGAATCAGCCCCAGCATTTT,CASSGRQKENQPQHF
15,.,TRBD2,TRBJ2-1,TRBV6-6,TGTGCCAGCAGTGGATTGGGGGGGGGTTACAATGAGCAGTTCTTC,CASSGLGGGYNEQFF
15,.,.,TRBJ1-2,TRBV11-2,TGTGCCAGCAGCTTAGCGGGACGAACCCAAGATGGCTACACCTTC,CASSLAGRTQDGYTF
17,once,.,TRBJ2-1,TRBV5-1,TGCGCCAGCAGCTCGGGGCTTAGGGTGCTGTGGGACAATGAGCAGTTCTTC,CASSSGLRVLWDNEQFF
17,few,TRBD1,TRBJ1-2,TRBV6-5,TGTGCCAGCAGTTACCTAGTTGGACAGGTAACTAACTATGGCTACACCTTC,CASSYLVGQVTNYGYTF
14,.,.,TRBJ1-2,TRBV15,TGTGCCACCAGCACTCCCGGAGCGGACTATGGCTACACCTTC,CATSTPGADYGYTF
12,.,TRBD2,TRBJ2-2,TRBV12-3/TRBV12-4,TGTGTCAGCGCGGGGGATACCGGGGAGCTGTTTTTT,CVSAGDTGELFF
15,.,TRBD1,TRBJ1-4,TRBV7-9,TGTGCCAGCAGGGGACAGCCCATAACTAATGAAAAACTGTTTTTT,CASRGQPITNEKLFF
15,.,.,TRBJ2-1,TRBV4-2,TGTGCCAGCAGCCTTACGAGGGTAGCTTACAATGAGCAGTTCTTC,CASSLTRVAYNEQFF
11,many,.,TRBJ2-2,TRBV19,TGTGCCAGCAGCATCACCGGGGAGCTGTTTTTT,CASSITGELFF
12,.,.,TRBJ2-2,TRBV19,TGTGCCACCCACACTAACACCGGGGAGCTGTTTTTT,CATHTNTGELFF
18,.,TRBD1,TRBJ1-5,TRBV6-5,TGTGCCAGCAGTGACCGGACAGGGGGATGGCTAAGCAATCAGCCCCAGCATTTT,CASSDRTGGWLSNQPQHF
14,.,.,TRBJ2-2,TRBV5-6,TGTGCCAGCAGCCTGACGACGAACACCGGGGAGCTGTTTTTT,CASSLTTNTGELFF
15,.,.,TRBJ1-5,TRBV7-6,TGTGCCAGCAGCTTAGAGGTTGGCGGCAATCAGCCCCAGCAATTT,CASSLEVGGNQPQQF
17,.,.,TRBJ2-4,TRBV11-3,TGTGCCAGCAGCTTTCGACTCGCAACTCTAGCCAAAAACATTCAGTACTTC,CASSFRLATLAKNIQYF
15,few,.,TRBJ1-6,TRBV27,TGTGCCAGCAGTCGGGCGGGACACCTTGGGTCACCCCTCCACTTT,CASSRAGHLGSPLHF
17,few,TRBD1,TRBJ2-2,TRBV10-3,TGTGCCATCAGTGATCCGGACAGGGGAGGGCCAGCCGGGGAGCTGTTTTTT,CAISDPDRGGPAGELFF
16,few,TRBD2,TRBJ2-1,TRBV24-1,TGTGCCACCAGTGATAGAGGGACTAGCGCCTACAATGAGCAGTTCTTC,CATSDRGTSAYNEQFF
17,.,TRBD1,TRBJ2-2,TRBV6-2/TRBV6-3,TGTGTCAGCAGTTACCCTCAGGGGGATCTCTACACCGGGGAGCTGTTTTTT,CVSSYPQGDLYTGELFF
18,many,TRBD2,TRBJ2-1,TRBV7-2,TGTGCCAGCAGCTTAAGACTAGCGGGGGGTGGCTCTTTCAATGAGCAGTTCTTC,CASSLRLAGGGSFNEQFF
17,many,TRBD1,TRBJ2-1,TRBV6-2/TRBV6-3,TGTGCCAGCAGTTACGGTCACGGGACAGGGGGGAAGAATGAGCAGTTCTTC,CASSYGHGTGGKNEQFF
15,.,TRBD1,TRBJ1-5,TRBV7-9,TGTGCCAGCAGCGGCACAGGGGGAACAAATCAGCCCCAGCATTTT,CASSGTGGTNQPQHF
14,.,TRBD1,TRBJ2-1,TRBV7-6,TGTGCCAGCAGCGATCGGACAGGGGGTTTTGAGCAGTTCTTC,CASSDRTGGFEQFF
17,.,.,TRBJ2-3,TRBV6-1,TGTGCCAGCAGCTCTAGCTCCGGGACATTCCGTCCAGATACGCAGTATTTT,CASSSSSGTFRPDTQYF
16,few,TRBD1,TRBJ1-1,TRBV19,TGTGCCAGTAGGTTTACTTCGGGACAGCTGAACACTGAAGCTTTCTTT,CASRFTSGQLNTEAFF
14,.,TRBD1,TRBJ1-2,TRBV6-2/TRBV6-3,TGTGCCAGCAGTACCGGGACAGGGGAGAATGGCTACACCTTC,CASSTGTGENGYTF
16,.,.,TRBJ2-3,TRBV15,TGTGCCACCAGCAGAGATAGGAGGGGGAGCACAGATACGCAGTATTTT,CATSRDRRGSTDTQYF
16,.,.,TRBJ2-1,TRBV3-1,TGTGCCAGCAGCCGCCGGCGGTGGACCTCCTACAATGAGCAGTTCTTC,CASSRRRWTSYNEQFF
13,.,.,TRBJ1-2,TRBV27,TGTGCCAGCAGTTATGGCAGGGATTTTGGCTACACCTTC,CASSYGRDFGYTF
13,.,.,TRBJ1-1,TRBV2,TGTGCCAGCATAGAGGGGGGGAACACTGAAGCTTTCTTT,CASIEGGNTEAFF
14,few,.,TRBJ1-4,TRBV7-2,TGTGCCAGCAGCTTACCAGACGCTAATGAAAAACTGTTTTTT,CASSLPDANEKLFF
15,few,.,TRBJ2-5,TRBV6-1,TGTGCCAGCAGTGAAGCGGGTCAGTCTACCGAGACCCAGTACTTC,CASSEAGQSTETQYF
14,.,.,TRBJ2-2,TRBV27,TGTGCCAGCTCACCTACAGGTCCCCCCGGGGAGCTGTTTTTT,CASSPTGPPGELFF
12,few,.,TRBJ2-7,TRBV12-3/TRBV12-4,TGTGCCAGCACCACTGGAGTCTACGAGCAGTACTTC,CASTTGVYEQYF
15,.,.,TRBJ1-5,TRBV19,TGTGCCAGTAGTATTCTGGCAGTTAGCAATCAGCCCCAGCATTTT,CASSILAVSNQPQHF